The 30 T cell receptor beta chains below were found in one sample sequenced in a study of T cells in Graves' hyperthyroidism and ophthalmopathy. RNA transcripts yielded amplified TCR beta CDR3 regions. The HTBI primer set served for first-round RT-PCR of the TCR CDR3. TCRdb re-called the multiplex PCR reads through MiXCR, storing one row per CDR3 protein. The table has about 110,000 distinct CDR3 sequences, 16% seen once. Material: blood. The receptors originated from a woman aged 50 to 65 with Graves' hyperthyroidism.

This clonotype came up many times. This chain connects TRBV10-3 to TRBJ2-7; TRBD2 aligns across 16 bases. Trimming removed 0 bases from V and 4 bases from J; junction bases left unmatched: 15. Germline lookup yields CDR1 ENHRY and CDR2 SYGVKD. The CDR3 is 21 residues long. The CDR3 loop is CAISESAGGLAGGRDPYEQYV. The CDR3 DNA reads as TGTGCCATCAGTGAGTCCGCTGGGGGACTAGCGGGAGGGCGGGATCCTTACGAGCAGTACGTC.

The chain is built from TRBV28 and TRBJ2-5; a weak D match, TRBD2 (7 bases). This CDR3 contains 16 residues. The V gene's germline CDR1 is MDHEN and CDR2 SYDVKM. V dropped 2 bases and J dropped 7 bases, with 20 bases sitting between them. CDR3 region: CASSLGGGPAEGTQYF. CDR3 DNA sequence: TGTGCCAGCAGTTTAGGGGGGGGGCCGGCGGAGGGGACCCAGTACTTC.

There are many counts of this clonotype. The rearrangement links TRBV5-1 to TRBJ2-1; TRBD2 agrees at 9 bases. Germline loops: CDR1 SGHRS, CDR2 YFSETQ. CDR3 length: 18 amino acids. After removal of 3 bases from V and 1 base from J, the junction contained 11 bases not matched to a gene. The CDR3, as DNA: TGCGCCAGCAGCTCAGCTAGCGGGAATCACCCATCCTACAATGAGCAGTTCTTC. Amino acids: CASSSASGNHPSYNEQFF.

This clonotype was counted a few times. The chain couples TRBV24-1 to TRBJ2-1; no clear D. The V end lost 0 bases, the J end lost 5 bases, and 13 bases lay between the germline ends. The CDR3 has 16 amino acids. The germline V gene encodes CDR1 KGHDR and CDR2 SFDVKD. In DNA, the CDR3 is TGTGCCACCAGTGATTTGGATGGGTTGGGCGACAATGAGCAGTTCTTC. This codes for CATSDLDGLGDNEQFF.

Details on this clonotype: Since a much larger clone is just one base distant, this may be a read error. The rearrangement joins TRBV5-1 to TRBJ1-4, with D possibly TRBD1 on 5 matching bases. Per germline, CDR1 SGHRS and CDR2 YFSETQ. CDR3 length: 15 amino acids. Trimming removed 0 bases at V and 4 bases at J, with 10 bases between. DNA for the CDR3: TGCGCCAGCAGCTTGGGACAGACCCATAATGAAAAACTGTTTTTT. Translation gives CASSLGQTHNEKLFF.

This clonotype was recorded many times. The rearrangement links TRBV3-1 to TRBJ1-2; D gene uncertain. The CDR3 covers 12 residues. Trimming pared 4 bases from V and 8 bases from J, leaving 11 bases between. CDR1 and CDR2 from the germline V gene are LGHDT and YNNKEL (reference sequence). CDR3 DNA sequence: TGTGCCAGCAGCCGCGACCGCGTGGGCTACACCTTC. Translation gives CASSRDRVGYTF.

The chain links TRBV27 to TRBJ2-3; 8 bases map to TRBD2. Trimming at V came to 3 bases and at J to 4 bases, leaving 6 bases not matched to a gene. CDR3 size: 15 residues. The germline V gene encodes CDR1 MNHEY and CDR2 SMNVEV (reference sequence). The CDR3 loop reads CASSFMASGSDTQYF. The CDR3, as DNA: TGTGCCAGCAGTTTTATGGCTAGCGGGTCAGATACGCAGTATTTT.

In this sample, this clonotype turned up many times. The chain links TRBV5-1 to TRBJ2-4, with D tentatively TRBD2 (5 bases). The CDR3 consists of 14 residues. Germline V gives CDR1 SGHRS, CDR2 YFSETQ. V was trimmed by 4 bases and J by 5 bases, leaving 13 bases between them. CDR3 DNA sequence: TGCGCCAGCAGCCCCGGGCCAGCGGAAAACATTCAGTACTTC. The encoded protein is CASSPGPAENIQYF.

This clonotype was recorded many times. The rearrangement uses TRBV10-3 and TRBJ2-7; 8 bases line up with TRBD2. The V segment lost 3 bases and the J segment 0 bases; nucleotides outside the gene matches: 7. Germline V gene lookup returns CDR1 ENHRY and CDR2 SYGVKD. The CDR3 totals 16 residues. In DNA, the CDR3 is TGTGCCATCAGTGAAGGGATTGCGGGAGGCTCCTACGAGCAGTACTTC. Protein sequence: CAISEGIAGGSYEQYF.

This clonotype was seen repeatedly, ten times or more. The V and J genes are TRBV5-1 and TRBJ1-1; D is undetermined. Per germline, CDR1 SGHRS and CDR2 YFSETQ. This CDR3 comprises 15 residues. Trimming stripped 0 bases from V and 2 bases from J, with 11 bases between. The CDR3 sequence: CASSLDPAANTEAFF. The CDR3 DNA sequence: TGCGCCAGCAGCTTGGATCCGGCAGCCAACACTGAAGCTTTCTTT.

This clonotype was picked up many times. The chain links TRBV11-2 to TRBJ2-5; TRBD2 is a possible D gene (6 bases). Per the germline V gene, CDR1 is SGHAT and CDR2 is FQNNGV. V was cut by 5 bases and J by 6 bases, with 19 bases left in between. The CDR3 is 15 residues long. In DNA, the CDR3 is TGTGCCAGCAGCCGAGAAGGCGGGGCCGGGAAGACCCAGTACTTC. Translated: CASSREGGAGKTQYF.

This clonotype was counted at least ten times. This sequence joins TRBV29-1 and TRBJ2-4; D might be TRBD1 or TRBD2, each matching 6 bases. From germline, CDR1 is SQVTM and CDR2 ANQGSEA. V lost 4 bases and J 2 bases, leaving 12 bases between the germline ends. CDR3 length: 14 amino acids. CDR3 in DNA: TGCAGCGTTGCGGGGGCTCGATCCAAAAACATTCAGTACTTC. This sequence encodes CSVAGARSKNIQYF.

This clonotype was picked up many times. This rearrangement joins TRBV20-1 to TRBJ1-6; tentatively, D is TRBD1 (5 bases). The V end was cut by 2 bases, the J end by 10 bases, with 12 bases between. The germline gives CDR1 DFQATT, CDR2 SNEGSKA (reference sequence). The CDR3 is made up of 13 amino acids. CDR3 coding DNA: TGCAGTGCTAGACAGGGTTCAGGATCACCCCTCCACTTT. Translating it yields CSARQGSGSPLHF.

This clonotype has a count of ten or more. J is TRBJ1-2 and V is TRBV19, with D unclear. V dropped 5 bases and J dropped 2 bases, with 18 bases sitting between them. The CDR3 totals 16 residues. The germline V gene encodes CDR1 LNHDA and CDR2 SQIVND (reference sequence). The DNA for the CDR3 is TGTGCCAGTAGTCCAAAAGTCAGCTCTTTAAACTATGGCTACACCTTC. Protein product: CASSPKVSSLNYGYTF.

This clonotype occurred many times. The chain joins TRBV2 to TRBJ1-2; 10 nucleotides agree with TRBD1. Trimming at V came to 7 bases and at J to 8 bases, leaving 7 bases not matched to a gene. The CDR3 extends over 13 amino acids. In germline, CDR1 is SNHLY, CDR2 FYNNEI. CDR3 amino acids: CASTRDRGGGYTF. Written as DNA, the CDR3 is TGTGCCAGCACCAGGGACAGGGGTGGAGGCTACACCTTC.

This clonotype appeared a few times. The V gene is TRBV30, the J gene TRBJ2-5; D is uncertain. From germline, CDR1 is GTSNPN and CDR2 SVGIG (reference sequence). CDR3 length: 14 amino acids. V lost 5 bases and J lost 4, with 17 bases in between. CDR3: CAWSRSRWGETQYF. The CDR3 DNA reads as TGTGCCTGGTCAAGGTCGAGATGGGGAGAGACCCAGTACTTC.

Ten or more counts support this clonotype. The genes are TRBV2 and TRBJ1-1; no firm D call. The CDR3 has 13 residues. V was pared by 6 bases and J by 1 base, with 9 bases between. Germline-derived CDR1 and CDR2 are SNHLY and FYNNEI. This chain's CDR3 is CASSGEGNTEAFF. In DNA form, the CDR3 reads TGTGCCAGCAGCGGGGAGGGGAACACTGAAGCTTTCTTT.

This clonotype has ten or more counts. CDR3 DNA: TGTGCCAGCAGCCTTGGACGGATGAACACTGAAGCTTTCTTT. Residues: CASSLGRMNTEAFF. The chain recombines TRBV12-3 or TRBV12-4 with TRBJ1-1; D not certain. The CDR3 is 14 residues long. V was cut by 6 bases and J by 0 bases, with 11 bases left in between.

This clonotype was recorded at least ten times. The CDR3 region has the DNA TGTGCCAGCAGTTCTGGGGACAGCTATGGCTACACCTTC. This gives the protein CASSSGDSYGYTF. V usage is TRBV6-1 and J usage is TRBJ1-2, with 7 positions matching TRBD1. Germline V gene sequence: CDR1 MNHNS, CDR2 SASEGT. The V and J ends lost 5 bases and 4 bases, in that order; junction bases with no gene match: 4. The CDR3 sequence is 13 residues long.

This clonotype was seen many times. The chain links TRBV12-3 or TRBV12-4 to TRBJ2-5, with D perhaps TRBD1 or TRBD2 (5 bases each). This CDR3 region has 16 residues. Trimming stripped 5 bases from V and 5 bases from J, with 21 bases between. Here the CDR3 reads CASSPGTRSAHETQYF. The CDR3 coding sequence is TGTGCCAGCAGTCCTGGGACCAGAAGTGCACACGAGACCCAGTACTTC.

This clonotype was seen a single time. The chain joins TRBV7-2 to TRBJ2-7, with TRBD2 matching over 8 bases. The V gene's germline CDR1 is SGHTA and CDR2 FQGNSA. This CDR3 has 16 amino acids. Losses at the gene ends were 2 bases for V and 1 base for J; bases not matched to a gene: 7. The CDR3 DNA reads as TGTGCCAGCAGCTTATCCTCCAGCGGGGGATCCTACGAGCAGTACTTC. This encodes CASSLSSSGGSYEQYF.

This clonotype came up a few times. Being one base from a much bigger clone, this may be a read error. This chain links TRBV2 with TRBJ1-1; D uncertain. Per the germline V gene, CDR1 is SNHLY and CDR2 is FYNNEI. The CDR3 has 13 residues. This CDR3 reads CASSTRSNTGAFF. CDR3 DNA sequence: TGTGCCAGCAGTACCCGTAGTAATACTGGAGCTTTCTTT.

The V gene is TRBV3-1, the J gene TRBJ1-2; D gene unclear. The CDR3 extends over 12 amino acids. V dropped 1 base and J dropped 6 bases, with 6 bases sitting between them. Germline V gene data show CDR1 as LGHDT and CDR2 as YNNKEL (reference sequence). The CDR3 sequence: CASSQGGNGYTF. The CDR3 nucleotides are TGTGCCAGCAGCCAAGGCGGGAATGGCTACACCTTC. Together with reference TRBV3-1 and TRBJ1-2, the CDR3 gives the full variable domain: DTAVSQTPKYLVTQMGNDKSIKCEQNLGHDTMYWYKQDSKKFLKIMFSYNNKELIINETVPNRFSPKSPDKAHLNLHINSLELGDSAVYFCASSQGGNGYTFGSGTRLTVV.

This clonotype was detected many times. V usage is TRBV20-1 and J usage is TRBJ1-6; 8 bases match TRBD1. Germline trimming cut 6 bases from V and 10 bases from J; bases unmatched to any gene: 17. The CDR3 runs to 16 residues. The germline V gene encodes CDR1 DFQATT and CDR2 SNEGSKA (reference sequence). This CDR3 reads CSATGTGYGAGSPLHF. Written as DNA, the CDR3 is TGCAGTGCCACCGGGACAGGTTATGGGGCGGGATCACCCCTCCACTTT.

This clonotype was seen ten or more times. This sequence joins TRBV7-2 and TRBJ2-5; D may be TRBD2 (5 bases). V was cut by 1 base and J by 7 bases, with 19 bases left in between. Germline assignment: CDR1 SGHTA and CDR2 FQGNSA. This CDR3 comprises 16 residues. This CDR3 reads CASSLGRPERLPTQYF. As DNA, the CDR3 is TGTGCCAGCAGCTTAGGACGGCCGGAGCGGTTGCCGACCCAGTACTTC.

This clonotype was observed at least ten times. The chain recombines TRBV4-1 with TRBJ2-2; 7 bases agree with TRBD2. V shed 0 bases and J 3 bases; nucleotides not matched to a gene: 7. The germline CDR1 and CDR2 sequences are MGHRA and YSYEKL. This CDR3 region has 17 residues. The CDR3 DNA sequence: TGCGCCAGCAGCCAAGATAAGGGGAGGGCGGACACCGGGGAGCTGTTTTTT. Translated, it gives CASSQDKGRADTGELFF.

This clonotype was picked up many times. The CDR3 region has the DNA TGTGCCAGCAGCCACGTAAATGAGCAGTTCTTC. It specifies CASSHVNEQFF. The chain has TRBV3-1 and TRBJ2-1; D gene unclear. The CDR3 extends over 11 amino acids. In germline, CDR1 is LGHDT, CDR2 YNNKEL (reference sequence). V was clipped by 3 bases and J by 7 bases, with 4 bases between them.

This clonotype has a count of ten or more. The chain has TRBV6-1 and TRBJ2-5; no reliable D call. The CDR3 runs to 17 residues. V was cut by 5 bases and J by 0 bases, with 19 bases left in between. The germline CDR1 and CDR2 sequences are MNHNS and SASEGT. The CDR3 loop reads CASSSDGRRTNQETQYF. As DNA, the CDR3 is TGTGCCAGCAGTTCTGACGGACGGAGAACGAACCAAGAGACCCAGTACTTC.

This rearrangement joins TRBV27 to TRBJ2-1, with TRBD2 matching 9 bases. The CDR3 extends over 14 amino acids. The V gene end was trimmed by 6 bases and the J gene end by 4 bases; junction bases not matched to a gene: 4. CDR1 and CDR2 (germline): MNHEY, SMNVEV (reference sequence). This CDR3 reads CASRLAGPYNEQFF. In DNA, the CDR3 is TGTGCCAGCAGGCTAGCGGGACCATACAATGAGCAGTTCTTC.

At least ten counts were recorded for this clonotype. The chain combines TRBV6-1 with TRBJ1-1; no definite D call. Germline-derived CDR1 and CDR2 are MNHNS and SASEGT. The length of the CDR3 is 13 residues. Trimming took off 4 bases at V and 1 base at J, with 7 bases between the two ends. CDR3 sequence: CASSAKTNTEAFF. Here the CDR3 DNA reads TGTGCCAGCAGTGCGAAGACGAACACTGAAGCTTTCTTT.